This T cell receptor (beta chain) was sequenced during a study of blood T cell repertoires in COVID-19. Study-level background: Samples representing acute and convalescent COVID-19 were sourced from the United States, Italy and Spain. T cells, B-cell-depleted T cells, or PBMCs supplied cDNA or gDNA.

In the authors' methods: Reference gene primer amplification in the assay estimated nucleated cell counts. The data were produced by immunoSEQ multiplex PCR, yet TCRdb's version contains in-frame clones alone and is incomplete. V, J and clone size are taken as reported in that table, and D and trimming were inferred from the DNA itself. This table holds roughly 65,000 clones, 86% found once. Material for sequencing was peripheral blood. The receptor comes from a woman aged 55 to 70 with acute or convalescent COVID-19.

The CDR3 DNA reads TGTGCCAGCAGCCAAGGATCTGTACAAGGCTACACCTTC. It is translated as CASSQGSVQGYTF. V is TRBV3-1 (or the pseudogene TRBV3-2) and J is TRBJ1-2; D is unclear. Germline-derived CDR1 and CDR2 are LGHDT and YNNKEL (reference sequence). V was clipped by 1 base and J by 8 bases, with 11 bases between them. This CDR3 comprises 13 residues.